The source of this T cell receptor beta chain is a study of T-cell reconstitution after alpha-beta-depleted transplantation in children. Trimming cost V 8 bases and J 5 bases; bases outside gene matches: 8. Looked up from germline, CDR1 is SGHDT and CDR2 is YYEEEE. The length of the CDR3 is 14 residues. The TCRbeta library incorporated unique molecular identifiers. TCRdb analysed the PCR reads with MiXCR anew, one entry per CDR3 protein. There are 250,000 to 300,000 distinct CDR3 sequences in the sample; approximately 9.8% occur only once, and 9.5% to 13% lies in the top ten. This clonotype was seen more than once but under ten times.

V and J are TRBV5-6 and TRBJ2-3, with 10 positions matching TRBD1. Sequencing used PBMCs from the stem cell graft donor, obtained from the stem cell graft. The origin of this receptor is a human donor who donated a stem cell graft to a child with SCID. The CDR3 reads CASKGTGDGDTQYF. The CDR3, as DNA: TGTGCCAGTAAAGGGACAGGGGACGGAGATACGCAGTATTTT. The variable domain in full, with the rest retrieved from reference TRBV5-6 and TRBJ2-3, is DAGVTQSPTHLIKTRGQQVTLRCSPKSGHDTVSWYQQALGQGPQFIFQYYEEEERQRGNFPDRFSGHQFPNYSSELNVNALLLGDSALYLCASKGTGDGDTQYFGPGTRLTVL.